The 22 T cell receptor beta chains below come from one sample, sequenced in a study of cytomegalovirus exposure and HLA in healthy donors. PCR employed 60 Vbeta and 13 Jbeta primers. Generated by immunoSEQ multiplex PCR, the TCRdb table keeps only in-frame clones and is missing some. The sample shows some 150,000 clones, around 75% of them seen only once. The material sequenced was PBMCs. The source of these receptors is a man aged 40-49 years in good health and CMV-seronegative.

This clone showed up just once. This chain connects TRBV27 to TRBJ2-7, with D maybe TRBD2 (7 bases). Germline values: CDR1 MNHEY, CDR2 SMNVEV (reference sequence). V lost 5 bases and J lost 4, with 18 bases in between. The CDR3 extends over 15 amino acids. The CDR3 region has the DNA TGTGCCAGCAGTCAAAGCGGGACAAACCTTTACGAGCAGTACTTC. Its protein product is CASSQSGTNLYEQYF.

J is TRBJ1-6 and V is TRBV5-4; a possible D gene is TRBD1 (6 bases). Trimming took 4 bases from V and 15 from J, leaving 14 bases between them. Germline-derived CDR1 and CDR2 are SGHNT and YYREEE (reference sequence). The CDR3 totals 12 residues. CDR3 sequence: CASSPITGILHF. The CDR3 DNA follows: TGTGCCAGCAGCCCAATTACAGGGATCCTCCACTTT.

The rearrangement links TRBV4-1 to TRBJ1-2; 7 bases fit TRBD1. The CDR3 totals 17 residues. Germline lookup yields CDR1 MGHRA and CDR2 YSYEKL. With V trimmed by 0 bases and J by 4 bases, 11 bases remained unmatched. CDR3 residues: CASSQEIGVTGPYGYTF. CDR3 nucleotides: TGCGCCAGCAGCCAAGAGATAGGCGTGACAGGGCCCTATGGCTACACCTTC.

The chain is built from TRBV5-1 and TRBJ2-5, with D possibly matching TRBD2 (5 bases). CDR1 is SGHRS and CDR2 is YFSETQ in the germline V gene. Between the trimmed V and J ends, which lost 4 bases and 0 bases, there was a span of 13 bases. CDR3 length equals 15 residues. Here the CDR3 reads CASSASDYHQETQYF. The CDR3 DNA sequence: TGCGCCAGCAGCGCGTCTGACTACCACCAAGAGACCCAGTACTTC.

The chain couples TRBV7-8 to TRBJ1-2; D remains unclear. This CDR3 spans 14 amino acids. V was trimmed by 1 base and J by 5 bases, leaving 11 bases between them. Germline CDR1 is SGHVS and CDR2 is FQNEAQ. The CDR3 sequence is CASSLGLPEYGYTF. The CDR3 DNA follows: TGTGCCAGCAGCTTAGGTCTACCGGAGTATGGCTACACCTTC.

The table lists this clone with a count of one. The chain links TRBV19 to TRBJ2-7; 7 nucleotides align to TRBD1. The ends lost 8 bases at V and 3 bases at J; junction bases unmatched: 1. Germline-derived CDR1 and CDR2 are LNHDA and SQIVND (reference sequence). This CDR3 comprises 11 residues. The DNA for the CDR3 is TGTGCCAGTGGGACAGACTACGAGCAGTACTTC. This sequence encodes CASGTDYEQYF.

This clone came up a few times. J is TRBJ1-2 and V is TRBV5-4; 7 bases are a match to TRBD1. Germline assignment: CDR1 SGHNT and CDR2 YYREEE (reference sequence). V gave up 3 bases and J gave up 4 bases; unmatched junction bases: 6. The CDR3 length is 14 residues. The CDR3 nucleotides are TGTGCCAGCAGCTCCGACAGGGCCCTCTATGGCTACACCTTC. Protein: CASSSDRALYGYTF.

The CDR3 DNA sequence: TGTGCCAGCAGCTTTTGGGACACCTATCAGCCCCAGCATTTT. Translation gives CASSFWDTYQPQHF. The chain has TRBV5-6 and TRBJ1-5, with D tentatively TRBD1 (6 bases). CDR3 size: 14 residues. Trimming pared 2 bases from V and 5 bases from J, leaving 11 bases between. The germline V gene encodes CDR1 SGHDT and CDR2 YYEEEE.

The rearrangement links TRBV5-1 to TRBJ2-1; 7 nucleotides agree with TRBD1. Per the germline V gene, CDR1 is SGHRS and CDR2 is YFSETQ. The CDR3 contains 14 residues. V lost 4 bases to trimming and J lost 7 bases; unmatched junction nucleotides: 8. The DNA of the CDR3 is TGCGCCAGCAGCCAATCGACAGGGCTAAATGAGCAGTTCTTC. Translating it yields CASSQSTGLNEQFF.

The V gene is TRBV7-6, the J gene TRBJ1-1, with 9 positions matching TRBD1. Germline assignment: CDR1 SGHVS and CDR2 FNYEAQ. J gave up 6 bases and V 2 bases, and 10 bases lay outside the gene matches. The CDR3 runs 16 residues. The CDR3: CASSLYRGRGWPEAFF. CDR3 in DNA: TGTGCCAGCAGCTTATACAGGGGGCGGGGGTGGCCTGAAGCTTTCTTT. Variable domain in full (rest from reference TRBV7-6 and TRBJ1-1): GAGVSQSPRYKVTKRGQDVALRCDPISGHVSLYWYRQALGQGPEFLTYFNYEAQQDKSGLPNDRFSAERPEGSISTLTIQRTEQRDSAMYRCASSLYRGRGWPEAFFGQGTRLTVV.

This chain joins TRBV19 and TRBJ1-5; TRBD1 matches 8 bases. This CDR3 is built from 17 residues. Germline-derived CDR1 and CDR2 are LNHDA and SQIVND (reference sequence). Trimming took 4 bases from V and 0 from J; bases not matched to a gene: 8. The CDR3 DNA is TGTGCCAGTAGTACTGACAGGGGTTGGGGTAGCAATCAGCCCCAGCATTTT. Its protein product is CASSTDRGWGSNQPQHF.

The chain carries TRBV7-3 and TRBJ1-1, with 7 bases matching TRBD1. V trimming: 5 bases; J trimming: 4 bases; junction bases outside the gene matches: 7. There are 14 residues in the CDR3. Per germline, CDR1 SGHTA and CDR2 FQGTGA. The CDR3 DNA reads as TGTGCCAGCAGCCCCCAGGGGGGTGGCACTGAAGCTTTCTTT. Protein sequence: CASSPQGGGTEAFF. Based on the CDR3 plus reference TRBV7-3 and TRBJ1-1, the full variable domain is GAGVSQTPSNKVTEKGKYVELRCDPISGHTALYWYRQSLGQGPEFLIYFQGTGAADDSGLPNDRFFAVRPEGSVSTLKIQRTERGDSAVYLCASSPQGGGTEAFFGQGTRLTVV.

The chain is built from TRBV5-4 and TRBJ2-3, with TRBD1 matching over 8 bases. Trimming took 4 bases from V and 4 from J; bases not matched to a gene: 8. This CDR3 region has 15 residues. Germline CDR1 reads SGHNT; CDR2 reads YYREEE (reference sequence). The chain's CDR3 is CASSVDRARADTQYF. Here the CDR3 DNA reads TGTGCCAGCAGCGTGGACAGGGCGAGGGCAGATACGCAGTATTTT.

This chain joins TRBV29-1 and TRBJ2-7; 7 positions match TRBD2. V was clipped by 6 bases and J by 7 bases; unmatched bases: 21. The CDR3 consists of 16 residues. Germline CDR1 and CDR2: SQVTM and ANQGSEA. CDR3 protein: CSVSPAGLPYRWEQYF. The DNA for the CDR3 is TGCAGCGTCAGTCCAGCGGGGTTACCTTACAGATGGGAGCAGTACTTC.

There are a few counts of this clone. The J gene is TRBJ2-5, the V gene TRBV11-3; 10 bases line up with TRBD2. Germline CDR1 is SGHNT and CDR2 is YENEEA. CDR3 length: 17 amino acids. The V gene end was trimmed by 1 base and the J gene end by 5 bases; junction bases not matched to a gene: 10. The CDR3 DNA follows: TGTGCCAGCAGCTTAGGCGCTAGCGGGGGCCTAAGGGAGACCCAGTACTTC. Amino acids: CASSLGASGGLRETQYF.

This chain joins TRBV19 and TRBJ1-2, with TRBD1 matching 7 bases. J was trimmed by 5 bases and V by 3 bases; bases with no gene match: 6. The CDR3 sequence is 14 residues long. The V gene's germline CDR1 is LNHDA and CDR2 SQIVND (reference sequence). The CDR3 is CASSIKTGMYGYTF. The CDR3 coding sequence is TGTGCCAGTAGTATTAAGACAGGGATGTATGGCTACACCTTC.

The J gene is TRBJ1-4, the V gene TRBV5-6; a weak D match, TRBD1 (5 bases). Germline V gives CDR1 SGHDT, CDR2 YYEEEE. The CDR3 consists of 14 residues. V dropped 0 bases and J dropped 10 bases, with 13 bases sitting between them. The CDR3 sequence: CASSLGQPDGKLFF. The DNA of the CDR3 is TGTGCCAGCAGCTTGGGACAGCCTGATGGAAAACTGTTTTTT.

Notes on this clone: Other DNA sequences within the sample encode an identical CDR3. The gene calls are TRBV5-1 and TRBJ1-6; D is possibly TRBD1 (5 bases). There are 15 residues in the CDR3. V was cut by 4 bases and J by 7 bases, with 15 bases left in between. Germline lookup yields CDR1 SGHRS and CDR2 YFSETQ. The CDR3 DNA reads TGCGCCAGCAGCGGAGGGACGGGGGGAAATTCACCCCTCCACTTT. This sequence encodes CASSGGTGGNSPLHF. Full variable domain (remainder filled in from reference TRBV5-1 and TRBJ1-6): KAGVTQTPRYLIKTRGQQVTLSCSPISGHRSVSWYQQTPGQGLQFLFEYFSETQRNKGNFPGRFSGRQFSNSRSEMNVSTLELGDSALYLCASSGGTGGNSPLHFGNGTRLTVT.

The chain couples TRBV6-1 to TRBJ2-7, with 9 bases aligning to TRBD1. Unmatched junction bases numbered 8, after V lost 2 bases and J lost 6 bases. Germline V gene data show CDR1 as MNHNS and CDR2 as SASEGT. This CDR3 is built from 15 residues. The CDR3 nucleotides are TGTGCCAGCAGTGAAAAAATAGGGGACAGGGCCGAGCAGTACTTC. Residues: CASSEKIGDRAEQYF.

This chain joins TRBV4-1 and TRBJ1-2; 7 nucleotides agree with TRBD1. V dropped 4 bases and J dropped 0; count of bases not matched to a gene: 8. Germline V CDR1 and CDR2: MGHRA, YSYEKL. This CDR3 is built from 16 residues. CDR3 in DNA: TGCGCCAGCAGCCGTAGGGGACAGCCGGCTAACTATGGCTACACCTTC. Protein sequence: CASSRRGQPANYGYTF.

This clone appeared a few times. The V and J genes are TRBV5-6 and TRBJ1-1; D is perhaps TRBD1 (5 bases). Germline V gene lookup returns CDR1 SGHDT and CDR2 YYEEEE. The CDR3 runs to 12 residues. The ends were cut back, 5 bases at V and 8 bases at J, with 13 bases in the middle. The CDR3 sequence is CASSYDHREAFF. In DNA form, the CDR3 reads TGTGCCAGCAGTTACGACCACAGGGAAGCTTTCTTT.

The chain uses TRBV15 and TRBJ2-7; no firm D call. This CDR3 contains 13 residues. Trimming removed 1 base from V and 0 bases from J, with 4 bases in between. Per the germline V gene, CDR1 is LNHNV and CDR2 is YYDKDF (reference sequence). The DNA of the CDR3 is TGTGCCACCAGCAGAGCCCACTCCTACGAGCAGTACTTC. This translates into CATSRAHSYEQYF.